The clone carrying this TCR beta chain has a handful of counts. No antigen is known for it. TCR beta cDNA libraries included unique molecular identifiers. A single record per CDR3 protein comes from TCRdb applying MiXCR to the PCR reads. Among roughly 620,000 distinct CDR3 sequences listed, roughly 46% were seen once. This entry is derived from a study of post-analysis software for immune sequencing data. The study, taken as a whole, reports: Patients with multiple sclerosis recorded significantly lower normalized Chao1 diversity than controls, the study found.

Material for sequencing was blood. The TCR was taken from a girl aged 10-17 years with multiple sclerosis.

The CDR3, as DNA: TGTGCCAGCAGCCCCCCAGGGACTAATATGTCCCATGAGCAGTTCTTC. Translation: CASSPPGTNMSHEQFF. The rearrangement joins TRBV7-9 to TRBJ2-1; 7 bases are a match to TRBD2. The germline V gene encodes CDR1 SEHNR and CDR2 FQNEAQ (reference sequence). Germline trimming cut 5 bases from V and 8 bases from J; bases unmatched to any gene: 15. The CDR3 totals 16 residues.